A selection of T cell receptor beta chains follows, all from one sample in a study of blood T cell repertoires in COVID-19. TCRdb's copy holds only in-frame clones and misses some; the assay was immunoSEQ multiplex PCR. The repertoire includes more than 300,000 clones, roughly 86% of them detected once, and about 10% sits in the top ten. Material for sequencing was peripheral blood. Receptors were obtained from a woman aged 25 to 39 with COVID-19, enrolled during active disease. Each CDR3 is given with its conserved first and last residue. Each record gives: clone size, D gene, J gene, V gene, CDR3 DNA, CDR3 protein. A D gene is named only where the DNA matches it firmly. Only part of the rows carry a size: once, few, many, or a class if the clone is expanded.

clone_size: NA
d_call: NA
j_call: TRBJ1-1
v_call: TRBV9
cdr3_nt: TGTGCCAGCAGCTCCAGTCGGAGGGGAGTAGCTTTCTTT
cdr3_aa: CASSSSRRGVAFF

clone_size: NA
d_call: NA
j_call: TRBJ1-5
v_call: TRBV28
cdr3_nt: TGTGCCAGCAGTTTACCCTATAGCAATCAGCCCCAGCATTTT
cdr3_aa: CASSLPYSNQPQHF

clone_size: NA
d_call: NA
j_call: TRBJ1-5
v_call: TRBV18
cdr3_nt: TGTGCCAGCTCATGGGGGGGCGTCAATCAGCCCCAGCATTTT
cdr3_aa: CASSWGGVNQPQHF

clone_size: NA
d_call: TRBD1
j_call: TRBJ2-5
v_call: TRBV7-2
cdr3_nt: TGTGCCAGCAGCTTTAGGACAGGGAAAGAGACCCAGTACTTC
cdr3_aa: CASSFRTGKETQYF

clone_size: many
d_call: TRBD1
j_call: TRBJ2-7
v_call: TRBV5-6
cdr3_nt: TGTGCCAGCAGCTTGACAGGGGGCTACGAGCAGTACTTC
cdr3_aa: CASSLTGGYEQYF

clone_size: NA
d_call: NA
j_call: TRBJ1-1
v_call: TRBV30
cdr3_nt: TGTGCCTGGGGGGGCAGGGGCACTGAAGCTTTCTTT
cdr3_aa: CAWGGRGTEAFF

clone_size: NA
d_call: NA
j_call: TRBJ2-5
v_call: TRBV2
cdr3_nt: TGTGCCAGCAGTGAACCCAACAGGCAGCAAGAGACCCAGTACTTC
cdr3_aa: CASSEPNRQQETQYF

clone_size: NA
d_call: NA
j_call: TRBJ1-1
v_call: TRBV5-6
cdr3_nt: TGTGCCAGCACCCAGGTATGGGGGCGGACTGAAGCTTTCTTT
cdr3_aa: CASTQVWGRTEAFF

clone_size: NA
d_call: NA
j_call: TRBJ1-5
v_call: TRBV13
cdr3_nt: TGTGCCAGCGCCTTGGGGGGGGGCAATCAGCCCCAGCATTTT
cdr3_aa: CASALGGGNQPQHF

clone_size: NA
d_call: TRBD2
j_call: TRBJ2-1
v_call: TRBV10-2
cdr3_nt: TGCGCCAGCAGTGACCTTGCGGGAGGGTCCAATGAGCAGTTCTTC
cdr3_aa: CASSDLAGGSNEQFF

clone_size: NA
d_call: NA
j_call: TRBJ1-1
v_call: TRBV7-2
cdr3_nt: TGTGCCAGCAGCCCTACCCAGCTAGATGCTGAAGCTTTCTTT
cdr3_aa: CASSPTQLDAEAFF

clone_size: once
d_call: TRBD1
j_call: TRBJ1-2
v_call: TRBV12-3/TRBV12-4
cdr3_nt: TGTGCCAGCAGTCCGACAGGGGTCTATGGCTACACCTTC
cdr3_aa: CASSPTGVYGYTF

clone_size: NA
d_call: NA
j_call: TRBJ2-1
v_call: TRBV3-1/TRBV3-2
cdr3_nt: TGTGCCAGCAGCCAAGGTCGGAGGGGTAATGAGCAGTTCTTC
cdr3_aa: CASSQGRRGNEQFF

clone_size: NA
d_call: TRBD2
j_call: TRBJ2-1
v_call: TRBV9
cdr3_nt: TGTGCCAGCAGCGTCACCCTAGCGGGACAAATTACCAATGAGCAGTTCTTC
cdr3_aa: CASSVTLAGQITNEQFF

clone_size: few
d_call: TRBD2
j_call: TRBJ2-1
v_call: TRBV10-3
cdr3_nt: TGTGCCATCACGGGACTAGCGACCTACAATGAGCAGTTCTTC
cdr3_aa: CAITGLATYNEQFF

clone_size: NA
d_call: NA
j_call: TRBJ2-7
v_call: TRBV30
cdr3_nt: TGTGCCTGGAGTGTTAAGTTCGGGGAGGTCCCCTTTGTCCTCGAGCAGTACTTC
cdr3_aa: CAWSVKFGEVPFVLEQYF

clone_size: NA
d_call: NA
j_call: TRBJ2-1
v_call: TRBV3-1/TRBV3-2
cdr3_nt: TGTGCCAGCCGCAGGGAGGCAGGGGGGATCAATGAGCAGTTCTTC
cdr3_aa: CASRREAGGINEQFF

clone_size: NA
d_call: TRBD1
j_call: TRBJ2-4
v_call: TRBV10-2
cdr3_nt: TGCGCCAGCAGTGGGACAGGGGGCGAGAGGAACATTCAGTACTTC
cdr3_aa: CASSGTGGERNIQYF

clone_size: NA
d_call: NA
j_call: TRBJ1-5
v_call: TRBV11-3
cdr3_nt: TGTGCCAGCAGCTTAGGGCCTACTGGAGGGACCGGTGGTCAGCCCCAGCATTTT
cdr3_aa: CASSLGPTGGTGGQPQHF